These T cell receptor beta chains were read from a single sample in a study of T cell changes during pregnancy in multiple sclerosis. Using immunoSEQ multiplex PCR, the repertoire was profiled, and TCRdb retains in-frame clones only, with some absent. The sample shows about 20,000 clones, less than 90% of them seen only once. The specimen was CD8+ T cells from peripheral blood mononuclear cells, collected after pregnancy. These receptor sequences come from a female donor in good health, enrolled as a control in a pregnancy study. Each CDR3 is given with its conserved first and last residue. D genes are given only for firm matches. Part of the rows lack a size; the others show once, few, many or a class for expanded clones.

V: TRBV30
J: TRBJ2-3
size: .
D: TRBD1
CDR3: CAWSPGTGGSDTQYF
DNA: TGTGCCTGGAGTCCCGGGACAGGGGGATCAGATACGCAGTATTTT

V: TRBV18
J: TRBJ1-6
size: .
D: TRBD1
CDR3: CASSPDRVSYNSPLHF
DNA: TGTGCCAGCTCACCGGACAGGGTCTCCTATAATTCACCCCTCCACTTT

V: TRBV4-3
J: TRBJ2-7
size: .
D: .
CDR3: CASSQDRSSYEQYF
DNA: TGCGCCAGCAGCCAAGACCGGAGCTCCTACGAGCAGTACTTC

V: TRBV7-9
J: TRBJ2-7
size: .
D: .
CDR3: CASSLPLLDEQYF
DNA: TGTGCCAGCAGCCTACCGCTTCTCGATGAGCAGTACTTC

V: TRBV30
J: TRBJ2-3
size: .
D: TRBD2
CDR3: CAWSGDPAGGRDTQYF
DNA: TGTGCCTGGAGCGGGGACCCCGCGGGGGGCCGGGATACGCAGTATTTT

V: TRBV9
J: TRBJ1-3
size: .
D: .
CDR3: CASSSPGESPGNTIYF
DNA: TGTGCCAGCAGCTCACCAGGGGAGTCGCCTGGAAACACCATATATTTT

V: TRBV6-1
J: TRBJ1-1
size: few
D: .
CDR3: CASTRNTEAFF
DNA: TGTGCCAGTACAAGGAACACTGAAGCTTTCTTT

V: TRBV9
J: TRBJ2-7
size: .
D: TRBD1
CDR3: CASSVGRTGTYEQYF
DNA: TGTGCCAGCAGCGTAGGGAGGACAGGGACCTACGAGCAGTACTTC

V: TRBV15
J: TRBJ1-2
size: few
D: TRBD1
CDR3: CATRVRTGDGYTF
DNA: TGTGCCACCAGAGTAAGGACAGGGGATGGCTACACCTTC

V: TRBV5-8
J: TRBJ1-3
size: .
D: .
CDR3: CASTMGGSTGNTIYF
DNA: TGTGCCAGCACCATGGGGGGAAGTACTGGAAACACCATATATTTT

V: TRBV27
J: TRBJ2-7
size: .
D: TRBD2
CDR3: CASSSEREDYEQYF
DNA: TGTGCCAGCAGTTCCGAGCGGGAGGACTACGAGCAGTACTTC

V: TRBV29-1
J: TRBJ2-1
size: .
D: TRBD2
CDR3: CSVEDPRGNSGNNEQFF
DNA: TGCAGCGTTGAAGATCCTAGGGGCAACAGCGGGAACAATGAGCAGTTCTTC

V: TRBV5-1
J: TRBJ1-2
size: .
D: TRBD1
CDR3: CASSTGTDGANYGYTF
DNA: TGCGCCAGCAGCACGGGGACAGACGGCGCTAACTATGGCTACACCTTC

V: TRBV2
J: TRBJ2-2
size: .
D: TRBD1
CDR3: CALDRGNTGELFF
DNA: TGTGCCCTCGACAGGGGGAACACCGGGGAGCTGTTTTTT

V: TRBV19
J: TRBJ1-6
size: .
D: .
CDR3: CASQGRDYSPLHF
DNA: TGTGCCAGTCAGGGCAGGGACTATTCACCCCTCCACTTT

V: TRBV6-5
J: TRBJ2-1
size: .
D: TRBD2
CDR3: CASSAPAGGEQFF
DNA: TGTGCCAGCAGCGCCCCAGCGGGAGGGGAGCAGTTCTTC

V: TRBV27
J: TRBJ2-7
size: .
D: .
CDR3: CASSRAGYEQYF
DNA: TGTGCCAGCAGCCGCGCCGGCTACGAGCAGTACTTC

V: TRBV12-5
J: TRBJ2-1
size: .
D: TRBD2
CDR3: CASGFRSGRFDEQFF
DNA: TGTGCTAGTGGTTTTCGTAGCGGGAGGTTCGATGAGCAGTTCTTC

V: TRBV2
J: TRBJ1-1
size: .
D: TRBD1
CDR3: CASSEAAGGYTEAFF
DNA: TGTGCCAGCAGTGAAGCGGCAGGGGGATACACTGAAGCTTTCTTT

V: TRBV27
J: TRBJ2-2
size: .
D: .
CDR3: CASSWQDYTGELFF
DNA: TGTGCCAGCAGTTGGCAGGACTACACCGGGGAGCTGTTTTTT

V: TRBV6-6
J: TRBJ2-1
size: .
D: TRBD2
CDR3: CASSYFRGSDNEQFF
DNA: TGTGCCAGCAGTTACTTCCGCGGGAGCGACAATGAGCAGTTCTTC

V: TRBV6-1
J: TRBJ1-5
size: .
D: .
CDR3: CASKQGYSNQPQHF
DNA: TGTGCCAGCAAGCAGGGATATAGCAATCAGCCCCAGCATTTT

V: TRBV27
J: TRBJ2-5
size: .
D: .
CDR3: CASRGNGGYTETQYF
DNA: TGTGCCAGCAGGGGGAATGGGGGGTATACGGAGACCCAGTACTTC

V: TRBV5-1
J: TRBJ2-3
size: few
D: .
CDR3: CASSLGGGRTTETDTQYF
DNA: TGCGCCAGCAGCTTGGGGGGGGGCCGGACCACCGAAACAGATACGCAGTATTTT

V: TRBV5-1
J: TRBJ1-1
size: once
D: TRBD1
CDR3: CASSSSTGSTEAFF
DNA: TGCGCCAGCAGCTCCTCGACAGGGTCCACTGAAGCTTTCTTT

V: TRBV5-1
J: TRBJ2-4
size: .
D: TRBD2
CDR3: CASSFEAGGPRNIQYF
DNA: TGCGCCAGCAGCTTTGAGGCGGGAGGGCCTAGGAACATTCAGTACTTC

V: TRBV6-5
J: TRBJ1-1
size: once
D: .
CDR3: CASSPGFLNTEAFF
DNA: TGTGCCAGCAGTCCAGGTTTCTTGAACACTGAAGCTTTCTTT

V: TRBV4-3
J: TRBJ2-2
size: few
D: .
CDR3: CASSQAQYEVGELFF
DNA: TGCGCCAGCAGCCAAGCACAATACGAGGTTGGGGAGCTGTTTTTT

V: TRBV4-3
J: TRBJ2-7
size: .
D: .
CDR3: CASSQDLPEGLLSYEQYF
DNA: TGCGCCAGCAGCCAAGATCTCCCGGAGGGGCTTCTGTCCTACGAGCAGTACTTC

V: TRBV6-5
J: TRBJ1-2
size: .
D: TRBD1
CDR3: CASSYSDTGVGYTF
DNA: TGTGCCAGCAGTTACTCCGACACAGGGGTTGGCTACACCTTC

V: TRBV9
J: TRBJ2-1
size: .
D: TRBD2
CDR3: CASSQTWVGRAGNEQFF
DNA: TGTGCCAGCAGCCAAACATGGGTCGGGAGGGCCGGAAATGAGCAGTTCTTC

V: TRBV7-8
J: TRBJ1-4
size: .
D: TRBD1
CDR3: CASSLDRKPNEKLFF
DNA: TGTGCCAGCAGCTTGGACAGGAAGCCGAATGAAAAACTGTTTTTT

V: TRBV6-1
J: TRBJ2-1
size: few
D: .
CDR3: CASSEGGSRNEQFF
DNA: TGTGCCAGCAGTGAAGGAGGTAGCCGGAATGAGCAGTTCTTC

V: TRBV4-3
J: TRBJ1-2
size: few
D: .
CDR3: CASSQDGFSGGYTF
DNA: TGCGCCAGCAGCCAAGACGGGTTTTCGGGTGGCTACACCTTC

V: TRBV6-4
J: TRBJ2-2
size: .
D: .
CDR3: CASSTGSETGELFF
DNA: TGTGCCAGCAGTACAGGGTCGGAGACCGGGGAGCTGTTTTTT

V: TRBV13
J: TRBJ2-1
size: .
D: TRBD2
CDR3: CASSPGTSGSNEQFF
DNA: TGTGCCAGCAGCCCTGGGACTAGCGGGAGCAATGAGCAGTTCTTC

V: TRBV2
J: TRBJ2-6
size: .
D: .
CDR3: CASSDLGGSGANVLTF
DNA: TGTGCCAGCAGTGATTTGGGGGGCTCTGGGGCCAACGTCCTGACTTTC

V: TRBV7-9
J: TRBJ2-7
size: .
D: TRBD1
CDR3: CASSLAQGAVWEQYF
DNA: TGTGCCAGCAGCTTAGCACAGGGGGCGGTATGGGAGCAGTACTTC

V: TRBV18
J: TRBJ1-4
size: once
D: TRBD1
CDR3: CASSPDRERTNEKLFF
DNA: TGTGCCAGCTCACCAGACAGGGAGAGAACTAATGAAAAACTGTTTTTT

V: TRBV13
J: TRBJ2-7
size: once
D: TRBD1
CDR3: CASSFGQAKNYEQYF
DNA: TGTGCCAGCAGCTTCGGACAGGCGAAGAACTACGAGCAGTACTTC

V: TRBV5-6
J: TRBJ2-5
size: .
D: TRBD2
CDR3: CASSLNGRGQETQYF
DNA: TGTGCCAGCAGCTTGAATGGGCGGGGGCAAGAGACCCAGTACTTC

V: TRBV2
J: TRBJ2-1
size: few
D: TRBD2
CDR3: CASAPGLADYNEQFF
DNA: TGTGCCAGCGCTCCGGGACTAGCGGACTACAATGAGCAGTTCTTC

V: TRBV2
J: TRBJ1-2
size: .
D: TRBD1
CDR3: CASSESPPGQAGYGYTF
DNA: TGTGCCAGCAGTGAGAGTCCTCCGGGACAGGCTGGCTATGGCTACACCTTC

V: TRBV15
J: TRBJ2-4
size: once
D: TRBD1
CDR3: CATSSNRGLSKNIQYF
DNA: TGTGCCACCAGCAGTAACAGGGGGCTATCCAAAAACATTCAGTACTTC

V: TRBV10-1
J: TRBJ1-2
size: .
D: .
CDR3: CASSAEQGRGYTF
DNA: TGCGCCAGCAGTGCAGAACAGGGACGAGGCTACACCTTC

V: TRBV11-2
J: TRBJ2-3
size: .
D: .
CDR3: CASSFGPRSTDTQYF
DNA: TGTGCCAGCAGCTTTGGGCCACGGAGCACAGATACGCAGTATTTT

V: TRBV19
J: TRBJ2-5
size: once
D: TRBD2
CDR3: CASSTGTIQETQYF
DNA: TGTGCCAGTAGTACGGGGACTATTCAAGAGACCCAGTACTTC

V: TRBV13
J: TRBJ1-1
size: .
D: .
CDR3: CASSQGRGAEAFF
DNA: TGTGCCAGCAGCCAGGGGAGGGGGGCCGAAGCTTTCTTT

V: TRBV27
J: TRBJ2-7
size: .
D: .
CDR3: CASSWGSSYEQYF
DNA: TGTGCCAGCAGCTGGGGCAGTTCCTACGAGCAGTACTTC